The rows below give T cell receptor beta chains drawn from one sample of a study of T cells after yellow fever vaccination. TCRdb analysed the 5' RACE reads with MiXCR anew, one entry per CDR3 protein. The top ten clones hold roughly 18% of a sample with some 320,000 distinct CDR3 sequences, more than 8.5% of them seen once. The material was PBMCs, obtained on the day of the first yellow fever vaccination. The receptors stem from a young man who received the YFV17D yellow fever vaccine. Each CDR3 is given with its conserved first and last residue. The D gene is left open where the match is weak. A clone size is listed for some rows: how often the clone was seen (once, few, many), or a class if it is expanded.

CASSSQGTEAFF TGTGCCAGCAGCTCCCAGGGCACTGAAGCTTTCTTT NA TRBJ1-1 many TRBV7-9
CASSRAEETQYF TGTGCCAGCAGTCGGGCAGAAGAGACCCAGTACTTC NA TRBJ2-5 many TRBV7-9
CASSQSLTGGWDEQFF TGCGCCAGCAGCCAATCTCTTACGGGGGGGTGGGATGAGCAGTTCTTC TRBD2 TRBJ2-1 NA TRBV4-3
CSASDLTAYGYTF TGCAGTGCTAGTGACCTTACTGCCTATGGCTACACCTTC NA TRBJ1-2 NA TRBV20-1
CASSLWGRSYEQYF TGTGCCAGCAGTTTGTGGGGCAGATCCTACGAGCAGTACTTC NA TRBJ2-7 NA TRBV6-5
CASSLARGATDTQYF TGTGCCAGCTCCCTGGCCCGGGGGGCCACAGATACGCAGTATTTT NA TRBJ2-3 many TRBV28
CASSLGGPIDGYTF TGCGCCAGCAGCTTGGGGGGGCCGATCGATGGCTACACCTTC NA TRBJ1-2 few TRBV5-1
CASSGTASRYEQFF TGTGCCAGCAGTGGGACAGCCTCACGGTATGAGCAGTTCTTC TRBD1 TRBJ2-1 NA TRBV14
CATGTSGAIDTQYF TGTGCCACTGGGACTAGCGGGGCAATAGATACGCAGTATTTT TRBD2 TRBJ2-3 NA TRBV28
CSARTGALMYF TGCAGTGCTAGAACAGGGGCCTTGATGTACTTC TRBD1 TRBJ2-4 NA TRBV20-1
CASSFGEGGDTGELFF TGTGCCAGCAGCTTTGGGGAGGGGGGCGACACCGGGGAGCTGTTTTTT NA TRBJ2-2 few TRBV5-5
CSVEPRQINYGYTF TGCAGCGTTGAACCTCGCCAGATTAACTATGGCTACACCTTC NA TRBJ1-2 NA TRBV29-1
CASNDGLETQYF TGCGCCAGCAATGACGGGTTAGAGACCCAGTACTTC NA TRBJ2-5 many TRBV5-1
CASSGGPHPYNEQFF TGTGCCAGCAGCGGAGGCCCACACCCCTACAATGAGCAGTTCTTC NA TRBJ2-1 many TRBV9
CSAPHTSGVEQFF TGCAGTGCTCCACATACTAGCGGGGTTGAGCAGTTCTTC TRBD2 TRBJ2-1 many TRBV20-1
CSVEVGTSGGAGQFF TGCAGCGTTGAAGTAGGGACTAGCGGGGGGGCCGGGCAGTTCTTC TRBD2 TRBJ2-1 few TRBV29-1
CASTLQPDRAAYEQYF TGTGCCAGCACCCTTCAGCCGGACAGGGCTGCCTACGAGCAGTACTTC TRBD1 TRBJ2-7 NA TRBV6-1
CSAWNAGFPEAFF TGCAGTGCCTGGAACGCTGGGTTCCCTGAAGCTTTCTTT NA TRBJ1-1 NA TRBV20-1
CASSIFSYNEQFF TGTGCCAGCAGTATTTTCTCCTACAATGAGCAGTTCTTC NA TRBJ2-1 NA TRBV27
CASSLVIGKANEQFF TGTGCCAGCAGCTTAGTTATCGGGAAGGCCAATGAGCAGTTCTTC NA TRBJ2-1 few TRBV7-2
CASSSPNQPQHF TGTGCCAGCAGCTCCCCCAATCAGCCCCAGCATTTT NA TRBJ1-5 many TRBV5-6
CASSLADYQETQYF TGCGCCAGCAGCTTGGCCGACTACCAAGAGACCCAGTACTTC NA TRBJ2-5 many TRBV5-1
CASSLGSKETQYF TGTGCCAGCAGTTTGGGCAGCAAAGAGACCCAGTACTTC NA TRBJ2-5 NA TRBV12-3/TRBV12-4